This is a list of T cell receptor beta chains from one sample in a study of T cell changes during pregnancy in multiple sclerosis. The protocol was immunoSEQ multiplex PCR, while the TCRdb copy is restricted to in-frame clones and leaves out a portion. Here the sample spans about 55,000 clones, 75% to 90% being singletons. The sequenced sample was CD4+ T cells from peripheral blood mononuclear cells, obtained in the first trimester of pregnancy. These receptors were taken from a female donor with multiple sclerosis, enrolled in a pregnancy study. The CDR3 runs from the conserved cysteine through the conserved F or W. The order of the fields is clone size, V gene, D gene, J gene, CDR3 protein, CDR3 DNA. The D gene is left open where the match is weak. Clone size is stated in some rows and not others, as once, few, many or a class when expanded.

abundance: -
v_gene: TRBV6-5
d_gene: -
j_gene: TRBJ2-3
CDR3aa: CASRPGPLTTDTQYF
CDR3nt: TGTGCCAGCAGGCCAGGGCCCCTGACCACAGATACGCAGTATTTT

abundance: -
v_gene: TRBV11-2
d_gene: TRBD1
j_gene: TRBJ2-7
CDR3aa: CASSFKPGQGHYEQYF
CDR3nt: TGTGCCAGCAGCTTCAAACCGGGACAGGGGCACTACGAGCAGTACTTC

abundance: -
v_gene: TRBV30
d_gene: -
j_gene: TRBJ2-3
CDR3aa: CAWSRRKNTDTQYF
CDR3nt: TGTGCCTGGAGTCGTAGAAAAAACACAGATACGCAGTATTTT

abundance: -
v_gene: TRBV23-1
d_gene: -
j_gene: TRBJ1-2
CDR3aa: CASSQSRDSPTCYGYTF
CDR3nt: TGCGCCAGCAGTCAATCGCGCGACAGCCCGACGTGCTATGGCTACACCTTC

abundance: -
v_gene: TRBV5-5
d_gene: -
j_gene: TRBJ1-3
CDR3aa: CASSPVGQGNTIYF
CDR3nt: TGTGCCAGCAGCCCGGTAGGACAGGGAAACACCATATATTTT

abundance: -
v_gene: TRBV6-1
d_gene: -
j_gene: TRBJ2-5
CDR3aa: CASSVPTSIRRTQYF
CDR3nt: TGTGCCAGCAGTGTACCCACTAGCATCCGGAGGACCCAGTACTTC

abundance: -
v_gene: TRBV6-5
d_gene: TRBD1
j_gene: TRBJ2-7
CDR3aa: CASRTGGSYEQYF
CDR3nt: TGTGCCAGCAGAACAGGGGGATCCTACGAGCAGTACTTC

abundance: -
v_gene: TRBV5-1
d_gene: TRBD2
j_gene: TRBJ2-3
CDR3aa: CASSLVPSGGQDTQYF
CDR3nt: TGCGCCAGCAGCTTGGTTCCCAGCGGGGGACAAGATACGCAGTATTTT

abundance: few
v_gene: TRBV9
d_gene: -
j_gene: TRBJ2-1
CDR3aa: CASSATGRGGDEQFF
CDR3nt: TGTGCCAGCAGCGCCACAGGAAGGGGTGGCGATGAGCAGTTCTTC

abundance: -
v_gene: TRBV6-1
d_gene: -
j_gene: TRBJ1-1
CDR3aa: CASSHPGRGAEAFF
CDR3nt: TGTGCCAGCAGTCATCCGGGGCGGGGTGCTGAAGCCTTCTTT

abundance: -
v_gene: TRBV5-4
d_gene: -
j_gene: TRBJ1-2
CDR3aa: CASNLRGGGYTF
CDR3nt: TGTGCCAGCAACCTTAGGGGCGGCGGCTACACCTTC

abundance: -
v_gene: TRBV9
d_gene: TRBD2
j_gene: TRBJ2-1
CDR3aa: CASSVATRVPGLGGEQFF
CDR3nt: TGTGCCAGCAGCGTAGCTACCAGGGTACCGGGACTAGGGGGTGAGCAGTTCTTC

abundance: few
v_gene: TRBV6-6
d_gene: -
j_gene: TRBJ2-2
CDR3aa: CASSAPNRDGRELFF
CDR3nt: TGTGCCAGCAGTGCCCCGAACAGGGATGGCCGGGAGCTGTTTTTT

abundance: -
v_gene: TRBV4-1
d_gene: -
j_gene: TRBJ1-4
CDR3aa: CASSNPGEKLFF
CDR3nt: TGCGCCAGCAGTAACCCGGGTGAAAAACTGTTTTTT

abundance: -
v_gene: TRBV7-6
d_gene: -
j_gene: TRBJ2-1
CDR3aa: CASSIRLVVPDEQFF
CDR3nt: TGTGCCAGCAGCATCCGACTAGTGGTTCCGGATGAGCAGTTCTTC

abundance: -
v_gene: TRBV18
d_gene: TRBD1
j_gene: TRBJ1-1
CDR3aa: CASSALGQGTSNTEAFF
CDR3nt: TGTGCCAGCTCAGCTTTGGGACAGGGGACGTCGAACACTGAAGCTTTCTTT

abundance: -
v_gene: TRBV9
d_gene: TRBD1
j_gene: TRBJ1-4
CDR3aa: CASSGGTVDEKLFF
CDR3nt: TGTGCCAGCAGCGGCGGGACAGTTGATGAAAAACTGTTTTTT

abundance: -
v_gene: TRBV5-1
d_gene: -
j_gene: TRBJ2-2
CDR3aa: CASSLAGGTGELFF
CDR3nt: TGCGCCAGCAGCTTGGCCGGGGGAACCGGGGAGCTGTTTTTT

abundance: -
v_gene: TRBV6-1
d_gene: TRBD2
j_gene: TRBJ2-4
CDR3aa: CASIGLGVNIQYF
CDR3nt: TGTGCCAGCATAGGACTAGGCGTAAACATTCAGTACTTC

abundance: -
v_gene: TRBV7-9
d_gene: -
j_gene: TRBJ2-7
CDR3aa: CASSLISLEGDYEQYF
CDR3nt: TGTGCCAGCAGCTTAATAAGTCTGGAGGGAGACTACGAGCAGTACTTC